This T cell receptor (beta chain) was recorded in a study of T cell responses to AZD1222 COVID-19 vaccine. Sequenced by immunoSEQ multiplex PCR; TCRdb stores in-frame clones only, minus some. The sample shows 110,000 to 150,000 clones, 88% of them seen only once. The CDR3 totals 16 residues. Germline CDR1 and CDR2: KGHSH and LQKENI. V was cut by 3 bases and J by 0 bases, with 11 bases left in between. The sequence derives from an adult who received the AZD1222 COVID-19 vaccine. Sequenced here: peripheral blood, sampled 28 days after the second AZD1222 dose. The chain has TRBV18 and TRBJ1-4; D ambiguous. Written as DNA, the CDR3 is TGTGCCAGCTCACCTTACGTCGGTGCAACTAATGAAAAACTGTTTTTT. This encodes CASSPYVGATNEKLFF.